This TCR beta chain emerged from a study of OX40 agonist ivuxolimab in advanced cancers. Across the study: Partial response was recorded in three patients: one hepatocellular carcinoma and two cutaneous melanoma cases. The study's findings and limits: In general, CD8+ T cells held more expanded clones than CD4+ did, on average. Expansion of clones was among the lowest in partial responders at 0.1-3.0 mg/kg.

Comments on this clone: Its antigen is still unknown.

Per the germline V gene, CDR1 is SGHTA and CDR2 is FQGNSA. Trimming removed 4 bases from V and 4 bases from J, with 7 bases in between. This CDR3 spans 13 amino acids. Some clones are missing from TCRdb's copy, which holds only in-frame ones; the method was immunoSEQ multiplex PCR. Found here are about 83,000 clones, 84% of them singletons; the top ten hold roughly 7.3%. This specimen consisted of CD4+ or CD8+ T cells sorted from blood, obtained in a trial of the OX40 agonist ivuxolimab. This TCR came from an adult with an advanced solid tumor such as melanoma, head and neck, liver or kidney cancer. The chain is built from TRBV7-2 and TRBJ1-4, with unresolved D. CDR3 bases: TGTGCCAGCAGCTACGACCTTAATGAAAAACTGTTTTTT. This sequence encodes CASSYDLNEKLFF.